This TCR beta chain derives from a study of CD8 T cells in ankylosing spondylitis. J was trimmed by 2 bases and V by 6 bases; bases with no gene match: 4. The germline CDR1 and CDR2 sequences are SGHRS and YFSETQ. This CDR3 is 13 amino acids long. One entry per CDR3 protein results from TCRdb running MiXCR on the 5' RACE reads. This sample has about 160,000 distinct CDR3 sequences; around 20% occur once, and the top ten carry approximately 7.8%. What was sequenced was blood, either unsorted or a sorted T cell fraction (not recorded which). The V call is TRBV5-1, the J call TRBJ2-5; TRBD1 matches at 7 bases. This clonotype originated in a male donor with ankylosing spondylitis or in good health (not recorded which). The DNA of the CDR3 is TGCGCCAGCACCCCGGGACAGCAAGAGACCCAGTACTTC. This gives the protein CASTPGQQETQYF. The full variable domain, in which reference TRBV5-1 and TRBJ2-5 provide the parts outside the CDR3, is KAGVTQTPRYLIKTRGQQVTLSCSPISGHRSVSWYQQTPGQGLQFLFEYFSETQRNKGNFPGRFSGRQFSNSRSEMNVSTLELGDSALYLCASTPGQQETQYFGPGTRLLVL.